This TCR beta chain was observed in a study of identical twins. TCRdb reanalysed the 5' RACE reads using MiXCR and keeps one entry per CDR3 protein. In the table there are about 340,000 distinct CDR3 sequences, around 9.7% of which are singletons. CDR3 length: 12 amino acids. Germline CDR1 and CDR2: SNHLY and FYNNEI. V dropped 6 bases and J dropped 2 bases, with 8 bases sitting between them. The receptor was derived from a woman in her forties or fifties in good health. The sample taken for sequencing was naive T cells sorted from blood. This chain joins TRBV2 and TRBJ2-7; TRBD2 is a possible D gene (5 bases). DNA of the CDR3: TGTGCCAGCAGACTAGGAGCCTACGAGCAGTACTTC. It yields the protein CASRLGAYEQYF.